These T cell receptor beta chains were read from a single sample in a study of cytomegalovirus exposure and HLA in healthy donors. TCRdb's table, derived via immunoSEQ multiplex PCR, lists solely in-frame clones and lacks some. This table holds about 400,000 clones, just over 85% found once. Sequencing was carried out using PBMCs. The origin of the receptors is a woman aged 18-29 years in good health and CMV-seronegative. The CDR3 runs from the conserved cysteine through the conserved F or W. A D gene is named only where the DNA matches it firmly. Not every row has a clone size; where given, it reads once, few, many or a size class.

abundance: NA
v_gene: TRBV27
j_gene: TRBJ2-7
d_gene: TRBD2
CDR3nt: TGTGCCAGCAGTTTGGCGGGGGGGCCGTCAAGCTCCTACGAGCAGTACTTC
CDR3aa: CASSLAGGPSSSYEQYF

abundance: NA
v_gene: TRBV6-1
j_gene: TRBJ2-1
d_gene: NA
CDR3nt: TGTGCCAGCAGTGAAAACTGGTCCTCCTACAATGAGCAGTTCTTC
CDR3aa: CASSENWSSYNEQFF

abundance: NA
v_gene: TRBV4-1
j_gene: TRBJ1-4
d_gene: NA
CDR3nt: TGCGCCAGCAGCCGGGCGAGGGCAACTAATGAAAAACTGTTTTTT
CDR3aa: CASSRARATNEKLFF

abundance: few
v_gene: TRBV6-1
j_gene: TRBJ2-7
d_gene: TRBD2
CDR3nt: TGTGCCAGCAGTGAAGGGTCACCACGAGCGGGGGAGCAGTACTTC
CDR3aa: CASSEGSPRAGEQYF

abundance: NA
v_gene: TRBV5-5
j_gene: TRBJ1-2
d_gene: NA
CDR3nt: TGTGCCAGCAGCTTTCAAGTAGCTAACTATGGCTACACCTTC
CDR3aa: CASSFQVANYGYTF

abundance: NA
v_gene: TRBV18
j_gene: TRBJ2-1
d_gene: NA
CDR3nt: TGTGCCAGCTCACGACGGGACTTCAATGAGCAGTTCTTC
CDR3aa: CASSRRDFNEQFF

abundance: once
v_gene: TRBV29-1
j_gene: TRBJ1-2
d_gene: TRBD1
CDR3nt: TGCAGCCTACTGACAGGGGATGGCTACACCTTC
CDR3aa: CSLLTGDGYTF

abundance: NA
v_gene: TRBV4-1
j_gene: TRBJ2-6
d_gene: TRBD2
CDR3nt: TGCGCCAGCAGCCAAGACCCGACTAGCGGCGGCTCTGGGGCCAACGTCCTGACTTTC
CDR3aa: CASSQDPTSGGSGANVLTF

abundance: NA
v_gene: TRBV28
j_gene: TRBJ2-7
d_gene: TRBD1
CDR3nt: TGTGCCAGCAGCAAGACAGGGGTCCACGAGCAGTACTTC
CDR3aa: CASSKTGVHEQYF

abundance: NA
v_gene: TRBV9
j_gene: TRBJ1-6
d_gene: TRBD1
CDR3nt: TGTGCCAGCAGCATCTCTCTCGGACAGGGGGATTCACCCCTCCACTTT
CDR3aa: CASSISLGQGDSPLHF

abundance: NA
v_gene: TRBV9
j_gene: TRBJ2-3
d_gene: TRBD2
CDR3nt: TGTGCCAGCAGCGTAGGAGCGGGAAGCACAGATACGCAGTATTTT
CDR3aa: CASSVGAGSTDTQYF

abundance: NA
v_gene: TRBV18
j_gene: TRBJ2-2
d_gene: TRBD2
CDR3nt: TGTGCCAGCTCACCGGGACTAGCGGGAGCAGTGGAGCTGTTTTTT
CDR3aa: CASSPGLAGAVELFF

abundance: NA
v_gene: TRBV11-2
j_gene: TRBJ2-7
d_gene: TRBD2
CDR3nt: TGTGCCAGCAGCTTTACTAGCGGGAGCACCTACGAGCAGTACTTC
CDR3aa: CASSFTSGSTYEQYF

abundance: NA
v_gene: TRBV19
j_gene: TRBJ2-3
d_gene: NA
CDR3nt: TGTGCCAGTAGTATAGACCCCGCCGGGGATACGCAGTATTTT
CDR3aa: CASSIDPAGDTQYF

abundance: NA
v_gene: TRBV7-2
j_gene: TRBJ2-1
d_gene: TRBD2
CDR3nt: TGTGCCAGCAGCTTAGGACTAGCGGGAGGAGGTGAGCAGTTCTTC
CDR3aa: CASSLGLAGGGEQFF

abundance: NA
v_gene: TRBV19
j_gene: TRBJ1-5
d_gene: NA
CDR3nt: TGTGCCAGTAGTACGGACACATATAGCAATCAGCCCCAGCATTTT
CDR3aa: CASSTDTYSNQPQHF

abundance: NA
v_gene: TRBV15
j_gene: TRBJ2-7
d_gene: NA
CDR3nt: TGTGCCACCAGCAGAGATACGAGAAACTACGAGCAGTACTTC
CDR3aa: CATSRDTRNYEQYF

abundance: NA
v_gene: TRBV4-1
j_gene: TRBJ1-1
d_gene: NA
CDR3nt: TGCGCCAGCAGCCAAGGGCGCCAGGGGCGAGTGGGCTGGACTGAAGCTTTCTTT
CDR3aa: CASSQGRQGRVGWTEAFF

abundance: NA
v_gene: TRBV27
j_gene: TRBJ2-7
d_gene: NA
CDR3nt: TGTGCCAGCAGTTTCAGGGGGGCTACCCTTGGTGAGCAGTACTTC
CDR3aa: CASSFRGATLGEQYF

abundance: NA
v_gene: TRBV25-1
j_gene: TRBJ2-1
d_gene: NA
CDR3nt: TGTGCCAGCAGTGCCCTGAATGAGCAGTTCTTC
CDR3aa: CASSALNEQFF

abundance: once
v_gene: TRBV7-9
j_gene: TRBJ2-2
d_gene: TRBD2
CDR3nt: TGTGCCAGCAGCCCCAGAGCGGGAGTCACCGGGGAGCTGTTTTTT
CDR3aa: CASSPRAGVTGELFF

abundance: NA
v_gene: TRBV5-4
j_gene: TRBJ1-1
d_gene: NA
CDR3nt: TGTGCCAGCAGCTTGGGAGGGAACACTGAAGCTTTCTTT
CDR3aa: CASSLGGNTEAFF

abundance: NA
v_gene: TRBV6-1
j_gene: TRBJ1-2
d_gene: NA
CDR3nt: TGTGCCAGCAGTGGAACACAGGCGGATGGCTACACCTTC
CDR3aa: CASSGTQADGYTF

abundance: NA
v_gene: TRBV27
j_gene: TRBJ2-5
d_gene: NA
CDR3nt: TGTGCCAGCAGTCTGGGTTTTTTGGGCGAGTACCAAGAGACCCAGTACTTC
CDR3aa: CASSLGFLGEYQETQYF

abundance: NA
v_gene: TRBV4-1
j_gene: TRBJ2-1
d_gene: TRBD2
CDR3nt: TGCGCCAGCAGCCAGGGACTAACGGGCTCCATTCCCCTCAATGAGCAGTTCTTC
CDR3aa: CASSQGLTGSIPLNEQFF

abundance: NA
v_gene: TRBV4-1
j_gene: TRBJ1-2
d_gene: TRBD1
CDR3nt: TGCGCCAGCAGCCAATTCCCGGGACAGGGAGTCGACGGCTACACCTTC
CDR3aa: CASSQFPGQGVDGYTF

abundance: NA
v_gene: TRBV2
j_gene: TRBJ2-5
d_gene: NA
CDR3nt: TGTGCCAGCAGTGGGCACAGACAAGAGACCCAGTACTTC
CDR3aa: CASSGHRQETQYF

abundance: NA
v_gene: TRBV30
j_gene: TRBJ1-5
d_gene: TRBD1
CDR3nt: TGTGCCTGGAGCCACCCACAGGGGGCAAGACAGCCCCAGCATTTT
CDR3aa: CAWSHPQGARQPQHF

abundance: few
v_gene: TRBV6-1
j_gene: TRBJ1-2
d_gene: NA
CDR3nt: TGTGCCAGTTACAGGGAAGACTATGGCTACACCTTC
CDR3aa: CASYREDYGYTF

abundance: NA
v_gene: TRBV6-1
j_gene: TRBJ2-5
d_gene: NA
CDR3nt: TGTGCCACCCAAAGCGGACCGTACCAAGAGACCCAGTACTTC
CDR3aa: CATQSGPYQETQYF

abundance: once
v_gene: TRBV11-2
j_gene: TRBJ2-3
d_gene: TRBD2
CDR3nt: TGTGCCAGCAGCTTAGGGCGGGGGAGTGAGGCAGATACGCAGTATTTT
CDR3aa: CASSLGRGSEADTQYF

abundance: NA
v_gene: TRBV27
j_gene: TRBJ2-2
d_gene: TRBD2
CDR3nt: TGTGCCAGCAGCTCCGGGACTAGCGGGTTTGGGGAGCTGTTTTTT
CDR3aa: CASSSGTSGFGELFF

abundance: NA
v_gene: TRBV19
j_gene: TRBJ2-1
d_gene: TRBD1
CDR3nt: TGTGCCAGTGACAGGGGGACGAGCTCCTACAATGAGCAGTTCTTC
CDR3aa: CASDRGTSSYNEQFF

abundance: NA
v_gene: TRBV19
j_gene: TRBJ2-1
d_gene: TRBD1
CDR3nt: TGTGCCAGTAGTCCGGACAGGGGGCGCCGGAATGAGCAGTTCTTC
CDR3aa: CASSPDRGRRNEQFF

abundance: NA
v_gene: TRBV5-1
j_gene: TRBJ2-1
d_gene: TRBD1
CDR3nt: TGCGCCAGCAGCTTGGACGGGACAGTCTACAATGAGCAGTTCTTC
CDR3aa: CASSLDGTVYNEQFF

abundance: NA
v_gene: TRBV4-1
j_gene: TRBJ2-7
d_gene: NA
CDR3nt: TGCGCCAGCAGCCAAGTTTCTAGAGACTACGAGCAGTACTTC
CDR3aa: CASSQVSRDYEQYF

abundance: NA
v_gene: TRBV18
j_gene: TRBJ1-4
d_gene: NA
CDR3nt: TGTGCCAGCTCCCCGGGGGGGGACGTTTATGAAAAACTGTTTTTT
CDR3aa: CASSPGGDVYEKLFF

abundance: NA
v_gene: TRBV5-1
j_gene: TRBJ2-1
d_gene: NA
CDR3nt: TGCGCCAGCAGCTTGGGTTTAGGACAGCGACAGGACAATGAGCAGTTCTTC
CDR3aa: CASSLGLGQRQDNEQFF

abundance: NA
v_gene: TRBV27
j_gene: TRBJ2-1
d_gene: NA
CDR3nt: TGTGCCAGCAGCTCAGGGGTGAACTCCTACAATGAGCAGTTCTTC
CDR3aa: CASSSGVNSYNEQFF

abundance: NA
v_gene: TRBV10-3
j_gene: TRBJ1-6
d_gene: NA
CDR3nt: TGTGCCAGTCCGGGGGGACGGAATTCACCCCTCCACTTT
CDR3aa: CASPGGRNSPLHF

abundance: NA
v_gene: TRBV2
j_gene: TRBJ2-5
d_gene: NA
CDR3nt: TGTGCCAGCAGTGATCCGGAGCGGCCCGAGGAGGAGACCCAGTACTTC
CDR3aa: CASSDPERPEEETQYF

abundance: NA
v_gene: TRBV10-3
j_gene: TRBJ1-1
d_gene: TRBD1
CDR3nt: TGTGCCATCAGCAAAGCCGGACAGGGTAAAAGCCTGAACACTGAAGCTTTCTTT
CDR3aa: CAISKAGQGKSLNTEAFF

abundance: NA
v_gene: TRBV11-2
j_gene: TRBJ1-3
d_gene: NA
CDR3nt: TGTGCCAGCAGCCGAATGGACAGCTCTGGAAACACCATATATTTT
CDR3aa: CASSRMDSSGNTIYF

abundance: once
v_gene: TRBV7-9
j_gene: TRBJ2-1
d_gene: TRBD2
CDR3nt: TGTGCCAGCAGCTTGCGATCTCTTTTTACTAGCGGGACGCCTAGTGAGCAGTTCTTC
CDR3aa: CASSLRSLFTSGTPSEQFF

abundance: NA
v_gene: TRBV2
j_gene: TRBJ2-3
d_gene: NA
CDR3nt: TGTGCCAGCAGCAAATCCGGTCCGAACACAGATACGCAGTATTTT
CDR3aa: CASSKSGPNTDTQYF